What follows are 13 T cell receptor beta chains derived from one specimen sequenced in a study of shared clonotypes between healthy human individuals. Clones were sequenced by immunoSEQ multiplex PCR, and TCRdb holds only the in-frame ones, with some missing. The sample gives roughly 300,000 clones, more than 60% of which show up once; less than 11% is in the top ten. Sequenced: memory CD4+ T cells sorted from blood. The subset here: CD45RA-negative fraction. All receptors derive from a man younger than 40 in good health.

This chain links TRBV6-6 with TRBJ2-1; 8 nucleotides agree with TRBD1. The CDR3 totals 15 residues. J was trimmed by 10 bases and V by 1 base; bases with no gene match: 9. Germline V gene sequence: CDR1 MNHNY, CDR2 SVGAGI (reference sequence). The CDR3 protein is CASSYWGPDRGEQFF. In DNA form, the CDR3 reads TGTGCCAGCAGTTACTGGGGTCCCGACAGGGGAGAGCAGTTCTTC.

CDR3 sequence reads: CASSRRGDTEAFF. The CDR3 DNA is TGCGCCAGCAGCCGACGGGGGGACACTGAAGCTTTCTTT. This rearrangement joins TRBV5-1 to TRBJ1-1; a weak D match, TRBD1 (5 bases). Germline CDR1 and CDR2: SGHRS and YFSETQ. The CDR3 consists of 13 residues. With 4 bases removed from V and 3 bases from J, the gap between germline ends came to 10 bases.

The chain links TRBV28 to TRBJ2-3; D not resolved. The CDR3 covers 11 residues. CDR1 and CDR2 (germline): MDHEN, SYDVKM. V gave up 3 bases and J gave up 11 bases, with 9 bases separating them. CDR3 sequence (DNA): TGTGCCAGCAGTTTGGGGTTCGAGCAGTATTTT. This sequence encodes CASSLGFEQYF.

This clone has a single count. This rearrangement joins TRBV9 to TRBJ2-1; TRBD2 is a possible D gene (6 bases). Trimming shortened V by 0 bases and J by 1 base, and 17 bases separated the two germline ends. The germline V gene has CDR1 SGDLS and CDR2 YYNGEE. The CDR3 totals 18 residues. The CDR3 DNA reads TGTGCCAGCAGCGTAGCTGCGGGAAGGTCCCAGTCCTACAATGAGCAGTTCTTC. Encoded protein: CASSVAAGRSQSYNEQFF.

To note about this clone: The sample has other DNA sequences that encode this CDR3 too. V gene TRBV7-9 combines with J gene TRBJ2-5; D gene ambiguous. Germline V lookup: CDR1 SEHNR, CDR2 FQNEAQ (reference sequence). The CDR3 consists of 12 residues. With 1 base removed from V and 3 bases from J, the gap between germline ends came to 3 bases. As DNA, the CDR3 is TGTGCCAGCAGCTTAGTGAAAGAGACCCAGTACTTC. This codes for CASSLVKETQYF.

V is TRBV9 and J is TRBJ2-5; no clear D gene. The germline V gene has CDR1 SGDLS and CDR2 YYNGEE. This CDR3 is 15 amino acids long. Trimming shortened V by 2 bases and J by 4 bases, and 15 bases separated the two germline ends. The CDR3 bases are TGTGCCAGCAGCGTCTCTACCAGGCTTGGAGAGACCCAGTACTTC. Its translation is CASSVSTRLGETQYF. The full variable domain, rest sourced from reference TRBV9 and TRBJ2-5, is DSGVTQTPKHLITATGQRVTLRCSPRSGDLSVYWYQQSLDQGLQFLIQYYNGEERAKGNILERFSAQQFPDLHSELNLSSLELGDSALYFCASSVSTRLGETQYFGPGTRLLVL.

The chain couples TRBV20-1 to TRBJ1-1; TRBD1 is a possible D gene (5 bases). Germline V gives CDR1 DFQATT, CDR2 SNEGSKA (reference sequence). The CDR3 is made up of 11 amino acids. The ends were cut back, 6 bases at V and 6 bases at J, with 11 bases in the middle. This chain's CDR3 is CSALGQAEAFF. In nucleotides, the CDR3 is TGCAGTGCATTAGGACAAGCTGAAGCTTTCTTT.

The chain carries TRBV19 and TRBJ2-1, with 14 bases fitting TRBD2. Germline assignment: CDR1 LNHDA and CDR2 SQIVND (reference sequence). The CDR3 spans 16 residues. Trimming cost V 5 bases and J 6 bases; bases outside gene matches: 6. The CDR3: CASSSPGTSGSNEQFF. The CDR3 DNA is TGTGCCAGTAGTTCCCCCGGGACTAGCGGGAGCAATGAGCAGTTCTTC.

V gene TRBV9 combines with J gene TRBJ2-2, with D hard to call. This CDR3 comprises 13 residues. Germline V lookup: CDR1 SGDLS, CDR2 YYNGEE. Trimming shortened V by 2 bases and J by 7 bases, and 9 bases separated the two germline ends. The CDR3: CASSVLGHGELFF. CDR3 sequence (DNA): TGTGCCAGCAGCGTTTTGGGTCACGGGGAGCTGTTTTTT.

V usage is TRBV5-4 and J usage is TRBJ2-5; unclear D gene. This CDR3 spans 13 amino acids. Germline CDR1 and CDR2: SGHNT and YYREEE (reference sequence). Trimming cost V 5 bases and J 3 bases, with 11 bases left between them. The CDR3 loop is CASRSPVEETQYF. In nucleotides, the CDR3 is TGTGCCAGCAGGTCCCCGGTTGAAGAGACCCAGTACTTC.

This clone has just one count. The genes are TRBV2 and TRBJ1-5; no definite D call. The V gene lost 6 bases and the J gene lost 1 base, with 13 bases spanning the gap. CDR1 is SNHLY and CDR2 is FYNNEI in the germline V gene. The CDR3 contains 15 residues. The CDR3 nucleotides are TGTGCCAGCAGGATAGAGGGTGGAAGCAATCAGCCCCAGCATTTT. Residues: CASRIEGGSNQPQHF.

The chain recombines TRBV7-9 with TRBJ1-1, with no clear D. Germline CDR1 SEHNR, CDR2 FQNEAQ (reference sequence). The CDR3 is made up of 14 amino acids. The V end was cut by 7 bases, the J end by 0 bases, with 12 bases between. This chain's CDR3 is CASTLSTLNTEAFF. DNA for the CDR3: TGTGCCAGCACCCTTAGCACATTGAACACTGAAGCTTTCTTT.

V usage is TRBV29-1 and J usage is TRBJ2-5; D is unresolved. V lost 7 bases, J lost 2 bases, and 11 bases lay in between. Germline values: CDR1 SQVTM, CDR2 ANQGSEA. The CDR3 has 12 residues. CDR3 DNA sequence: TGCAGCGGCGGTCTAGTACAAGAGACCCAGTACTTC. Translated: CSGGLVQETQYF.